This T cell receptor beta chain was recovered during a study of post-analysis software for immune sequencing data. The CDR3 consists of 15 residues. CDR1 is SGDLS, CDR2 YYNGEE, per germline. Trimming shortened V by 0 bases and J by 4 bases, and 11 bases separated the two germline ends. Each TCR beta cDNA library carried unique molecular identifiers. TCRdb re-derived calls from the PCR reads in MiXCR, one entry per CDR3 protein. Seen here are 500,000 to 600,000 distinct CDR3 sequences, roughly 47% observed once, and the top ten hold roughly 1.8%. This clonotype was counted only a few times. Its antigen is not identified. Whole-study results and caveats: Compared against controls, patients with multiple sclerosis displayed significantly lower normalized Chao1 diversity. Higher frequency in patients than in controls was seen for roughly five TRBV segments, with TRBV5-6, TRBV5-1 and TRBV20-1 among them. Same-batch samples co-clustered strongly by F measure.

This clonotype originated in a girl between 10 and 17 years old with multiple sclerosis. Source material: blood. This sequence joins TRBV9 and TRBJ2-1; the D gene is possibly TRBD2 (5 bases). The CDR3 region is CASSVALSEYNEQFF. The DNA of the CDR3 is TGTGCCAGCAGCGTAGCGCTTAGCGAGTACAATGAGCAGTTCTTC.